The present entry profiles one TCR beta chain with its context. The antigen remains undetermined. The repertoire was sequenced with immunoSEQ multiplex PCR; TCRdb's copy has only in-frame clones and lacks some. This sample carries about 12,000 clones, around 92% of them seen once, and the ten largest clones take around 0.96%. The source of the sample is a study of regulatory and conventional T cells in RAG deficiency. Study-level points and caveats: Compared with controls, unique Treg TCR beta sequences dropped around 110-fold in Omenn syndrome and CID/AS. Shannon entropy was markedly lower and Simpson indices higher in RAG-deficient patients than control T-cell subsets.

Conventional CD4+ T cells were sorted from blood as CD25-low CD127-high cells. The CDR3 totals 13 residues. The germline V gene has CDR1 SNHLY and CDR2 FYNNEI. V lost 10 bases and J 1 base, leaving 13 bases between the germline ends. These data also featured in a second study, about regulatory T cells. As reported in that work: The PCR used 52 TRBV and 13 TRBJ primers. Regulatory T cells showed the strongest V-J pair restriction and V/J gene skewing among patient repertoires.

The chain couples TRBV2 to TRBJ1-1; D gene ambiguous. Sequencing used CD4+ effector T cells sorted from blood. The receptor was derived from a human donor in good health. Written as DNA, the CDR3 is TGTGCCACTATTAGGACCGAGAACACTGAAGCTTTCTTT. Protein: CATIRTENTEAFF.